The 31 T cell receptor beta chains in this list originate from one sample, sequenced in a study of blood T cell repertoires in COVID-19. The data were produced by immunoSEQ multiplex PCR, yet TCRdb's version contains in-frame clones alone and is incomplete. This sample yields fewer than 250,000 clones, of which about nine tenths are seen a single time; just over 2.5% belongs to the top ten. The sequenced material came from PBMCs or T cells enriched from blood (not recorded which). These receptors all come from a woman aged 30 to 39 with acute COVID-19.

This clone was found once. The same CDR3 can be traced to other DNA sequences in this sample. The chain is built from TRBV4-1 and TRBJ2-5; D may be TRBD2 (6 bases). With 2 bases removed from V and 4 bases from J, the gap between germline ends came to 8 bases. This CDR3 has 13 amino acids. CDR1 is MGHRA, CDR2 YSYEKL, per germline. The CDR3 region has the DNA TGCGCCAGCAGCCAATGGAGGGGAGAGACCCAGTACTTC. It codes for CASSQWRGETQYF.

The chain has TRBV5-5 and TRBJ2-7, with D perhaps matching TRBD1 (6 bases). Deletions cut 4 bases from V and 0 bases from J, with 11 bases between. The CDR3 loop spans 14 amino acids. CDR1 SGHKS and CDR2 YYEKEE come from the germline V gene (reference sequence). CDR3 in amino acids: CASSAGTYSYEQYF. The CDR3 DNA reads TGTGCCAGCAGCGCCGGGACATACTCCTACGAGCAGTACTTC.

The chain recombines TRBV2 with TRBJ1-1; D might be TRBD1 (5 bases). CDR1 and CDR2 (germline): SNHLY, FYNNEI. V was trimmed by 4 bases and J by 3 bases, leaving 12 bases between them. The CDR3 covers 14 residues. The CDR3 loop is CASSVGWGDTEAFF. DNA for the CDR3: TGTGCCAGCAGTGTGGGGTGGGGGGACACTGAAGCTTTCTTT.

This chain connects TRBV4-1 to TRBJ1-4; D perhaps matches TRBD1 (6 bases). Trimming stripped 4 bases from V and 3 bases from J, with 12 bases between. Germline CDR1 is MGHRA and CDR2 is YSYEKL. This CDR3 has 15 amino acids. The CDR3 DNA is TGCGCCAGCAGCCCCCGAGGGGGTGCTAATGAAAAACTGTTTTTT. Protein product: CASSPRGGANEKLFF.

This chain links TRBV5-6 with TRBJ1-6, with D possibly being TRBD1 (6 bases). The CDR3 length is 14 residues. Trimming removed 0 bases at V and 7 bases at J, with 8 bases between. The germline gives CDR1 SGHDT, CDR2 YYEEEE. The CDR3 sequence: CASSLVGQNSPLHF. DNA of the CDR3: TGTGCCAGCAGCTTGGTCGGACAGAATTCACCCCTCCACTTT. The complete variable domain, with remaining parts taken from reference TRBV5-6 and TRBJ1-6, reads DAGVTQSPTHLIKTRGQQVTLRCSPKSGHDTVSWYQQALGQGPQFIFQYYEEEERQRGNFPDRFSGHQFPNYSSELNVNALLLGDSALYLCASSLVGQNSPLHFGNGTRLTVT.

The chain couples TRBV3-1 (or the pseudogene TRBV3-2) to TRBJ2-2; TRBD1 aligns across 8 bases. The V and J ends lost 5 bases and 1 base, in that order; junction bases with no gene match: 18. CDR3 size: 20 residues. Germline lookup yields CDR1 LGHDT and CDR2 YNNKEL (reference sequence). CDR3 residues: CASSLTLAGGIRGNTGELFF. The CDR3 DNA reads TGTGCCAGCAGCTTAACTCTGGCAGGGGGCATTCGAGGGAACACCGGGGAGCTGTTTTTT.

The rearrangement uses TRBV21-1 and TRBJ2-3; TRBD2 was called by the table and not checked on the DNA. TRBV21-1 is described as a pseudogene. This CDR3 comprises 18 residues. The CDR3 here is CASSKALRGGCPQDTQYF. The CDR3 DNA follows: TGTGCCAGCAGCAAAGCATTGCGGGGGGGCTGTCCACAAGATACGCAGTATTTT.

The rearrangement links TRBV5-5 to TRBJ1-3; tentative D call: TRBD1 (5 bases). From germline, CDR1 is SGHKS and CDR2 YYEKEE (reference sequence). This CDR3 comprises 14 residues. The ends were cut back, 0 bases at V and 3 bases at J, with 7 bases in the middle. This chain's CDR3 is CASSLAGLGNTIYF. The CDR3 DNA reads TGTGCCAGCAGCTTGGCAGGGCTTGGAAACACCATATATTTT.

The V gene is TRBV5-5, the J gene TRBJ1-2; tentatively, D is TRBD1 (6 bases). V dropped 4 bases and J dropped 7 bases, with 17 bases sitting between them. This CDR3 has 14 residues. Germline CDR1 reads SGHKS; CDR2 reads YYEKEE (reference sequence). This chain's CDR3 is CASSQEAGASGYTF. The CDR3 nucleotides read TGTGCCAGCAGCCAGGAGGCAGGGGCGAGTGGCTACACCTTC.

This rearrangement joins TRBV7-2 to TRBJ1-2, with D perhaps matching TRBD1 (6 bases). V was trimmed by 5 bases and J by 7 bases, leaving 14 bases between them. The CDR3 is made up of 13 amino acids. In germline, CDR1 is SGHTA, CDR2 FQGNSA. The CDR3 sequence is CASSPTGNAGYTF. The CDR3 DNA sequence: TGTGCCAGCAGCCCCACAGGGAACGCTGGCTACACCTTC.

This rearrangement joins TRBV29-1 to TRBJ1-5; D is possibly TRBD1 (5 bases). In germline, CDR1 is SQVTM, CDR2 ANQGSEA. The CDR3 has 14 residues. Trimming shortened V by 4 bases and J by 1 base, and 11 bases separated the two germline ends. The CDR3 coding sequence is TGCAGCGTTGTAGGGGCAGACAGCAATCAGCCCCAGCATTTT. Amino acid sequence: CSVVGADSNQPQHF.

The chain carries TRBV3-1 (or the pseudogene TRBV3-2) and TRBJ1-2, with a tentative D call TRBD1 (5 bases). The CDR3 spans 14 residues. The V end lost 0 bases, the J end lost 5 bases, and 10 bases lay between the germline ends. Germline V gene data show CDR1 as LGHDT and CDR2 as YNNKEL (reference sequence). CDR3 nucleotides: TGTGCCAGCAGCCAAGATGGGGGGTATTATGGCTACACCTTC. Protein sequence: CASSQDGGYYGYTF.

The chain links TRBV2 to TRBJ2-1; TRBD1 aligns across 7 bases. V lost 1 base and J lost 9; bases outside the gene matches: 9. CDR1 is SNHLY, CDR2 FYNNEI, per germline. This CDR3 has 15 amino acids. CDR3 bases: TGTGCCAGCAGTGAAGGACAGGGCGGTTTAGGTGAGCAGTTCTTC. It yields the protein CASSEGQGGLGEQFF. The full variable domain, rest sourced from reference TRBV2 and TRBJ2-1, is EPEVTQTPSHQVTQMGQEVILRCVPISNHLYFYWYRQILGQKVEFLVSFYNNEISEKSEIFDDQFSVERPDGSNFTLKIRSTKLEDSAMYFCASSEGQGGLGEQFFGPGTRLTVL.

This clone was found once. The CDR3 DNA reads TGTGCCAGCAGCTTATGGACAGGGGGTTTTTACAATGAGCAGTTCTTC. Translation gives CASSLWTGGFYNEQFF. J is TRBJ2-1 and V is TRBV5-6, with 10 bases fitting TRBD1. V dropped 2 bases and J dropped 4; count of bases not matched to a gene: 6. The CDR3 is made up of 16 amino acids. Germline V lookup: CDR1 SGHDT, CDR2 YYEEEE. Drawing the rest from reference TRBV5-6 and TRBJ2-1, the complete variable domain is DAGVTQSPTHLIKTRGQQVTLRCSPKSGHDTVSWYQQALGQGPQFIFQYYEEEERQRGNFPDRFSGHQFPNYSSELNVNALLLGDSALYLCASSLWTGGFYNEQFFGPGTRLTVL.

V and J are TRBV11-2 and TRBJ1-3; D gene ambiguous. Deletions cut 4 bases from V and 5 bases from J, with 12 bases between. Germline V gene sequence: CDR1 SGHAT, CDR2 FQNNGV. The CDR3 is 14 residues long. In nucleotides, the CDR3 is TGTGCCAGCAGCTCCCGCTTGGGCCGAAACACCATATATTTT. Translation gives CASSSRLGRNTIYF.

The V and J genes are TRBV6-5 and TRBJ1-4; possible D gene TRBD1, 6 bases. Germline CDR1 reads MNHEY; CDR2 reads SVGAGI. The V and J ends lost 5 bases and 8 bases respectively, with 15 bases between them. CDR3 length equals 14 residues. Here the CDR3 DNA reads TGTGCCAGCAGTCACCGGGACACAGGGGAAAAACTGTTTTTT. Translation gives CASSHRDTGEKLFF.

The chain links TRBV3-1 (or the pseudogene TRBV3-2) to TRBJ2-3; weak D call: TRBD1 (6 bases). Germline CDR1 LGHDT, CDR2 YNNKEL (reference sequence). V lost 4 bases, J lost 2 bases, and 7 bases lay in between. The CDR3 totals 13 residues. CDR3 DNA: TGTGCCAGCAGCCGGGACACCACAGATACGCAGTATTTT. Protein sequence: CASSRDTTDTQYF.

The chain is built from TRBV29-1 and TRBJ2-1; TRBD1 might be the D (6 bases). CDR1 and CDR2 from the germline V gene are SQVTM and ANQGSEA. The CDR3 extends over 15 amino acids. V lost 7 bases to trimming and J lost 5 bases, with 21 bases between them. The CDR3 region is CSERPRDTANNEQFF. The CDR3 nucleotides are TGCAGCGAGAGACCCAGGGACACGGCTAACAATGAGCAGTTCTTC.

On this clone: Other DNA sequences from this sample encode an identical CDR3 as well. This chain joins TRBV18 and TRBJ1-2; D possibly corresponds to TRBD1 (6 bases). From germline, CDR1 is KGHSH and CDR2 LQKENI. The ends were cut back, 2 bases at V and 2 bases at J, with 6 bases in the middle. This CDR3 has 13 residues. The CDR3 region is CASSPTGNYGYTF. The DNA for the CDR3 is TGTGCCAGCTCACCAACAGGGAACTATGGCTACACCTTC.

This chain links TRBV11-3 with TRBJ2-7; TRBD1 aligns across 11 bases. The germline gives CDR1 SGHNT, CDR2 YENEEA. The junction had 1 base not matched to a gene; V was cut back by 0 bases and J by 3 bases. CDR3 length: 15 amino acids. The CDR3 spells CASSLDGTGGYEQYF. Here the CDR3 DNA reads TGTGCCAGCAGCTTAGATGGGACAGGGGGCTACGAGCAGTACTTC.

J is TRBJ2-6 and V is TRBV19; 7 bases fit TRBD1. From germline, CDR1 is LNHDA and CDR2 SQIVND (reference sequence). Trimming at V came to 5 bases and at J to 2 bases, leaving 6 bases not matched to a gene. The CDR3 extends over 16 amino acids. The DNA for the CDR3 is TGTGCCAGTAGTGTACAGGGGACCACTGGGGCCAACGTCCTGACTTTC. Amino acids: CASSVQGTTGANVLTF. Drawing the rest from reference TRBV19 and TRBJ2-6, the complete variable domain is DGGITQSPKYLFRKEGQNVTLSCEQNLNHDAMYWYRQDPGQGLRLIYYSQIVNDFQKGDIAEGYSVSREKKESFPLTVTSAQKNPTAFYLCASSVQGTTGANVLTFGAGSRLTVL.

This CDR3 is CASSPPNAVSGGVSGNTIYF. CDR3 nucleotide sequence: TGTGCCAGCTCACCACCTAACGCGGTTTCAGGGGGAGTCTCTGGAAACACCATATATTTT. The chain links TRBV18 to TRBJ1-3, with 7 bases fitting TRBD1. This CDR3 contains 20 residues. The germline CDR1 and CDR2 sequences are KGHSH and LQKENI. J gave up 0 bases and V 0 bases, and 14 bases lay outside the gene matches.

The rearrangement uses TRBV18 and TRBJ2-2; TRBD2 is a possible D gene (7 bases). Germline V gene data show CDR1 as KGHSH and CDR2 as LQKENI. This CDR3 has 17 amino acids. The V end lost 6 bases, the J end lost 4 bases, and 21 bases lay between the germline ends. CDR3 region: CASSEVGRGLLTGELFF. The CDR3 coding sequence is TGTGCCAGCTCTGAAGTCGGGCGGGGGCTCCTCACCGGGGAGCTGTTTTTT.

This chain connects TRBV6-5 to TRBJ2-7; maybe TRBD1 (5 bases). V lost 4 bases to trimming and J lost 0 bases, with 13 bases between them. The CDR3 contains 15 residues. The germline gives CDR1 MNHEY, CDR2 SVGAGI. The CDR3 DNA reads TGTGCCAGCAGTTCTAGGGGTCGTGGCTCCTACGAGCAGTACTTC. Translation: CASSSRGRGSYEQYF.

The rearrangement links TRBV2 to TRBJ1-2, with D hard to call. This CDR3 is 15 amino acids long. Germline V CDR1 and CDR2: SNHLY, FYNNEI. Trimming removed 6 bases from V and 0 bases from J, with 14 bases in between. This chain's CDR3 is CASRGILFTNYGYTF. CDR3 bases: TGTGCCAGCAGGGGCATCCTCTTCACTAACTATGGCTACACCTTC.

This chain connects TRBV19 to TRBJ1-1; 8 bases are shared with TRBD1. After removal of 9 bases from V and 5 bases from J, the junction contained 8 bases not matched to a gene. Germline-derived CDR1 and CDR2 are LNHDA and SQIVND (reference sequence). The CDR3 spans 13 residues. CDR3 in amino acids: CASRTGGITEAFF. The CDR3 DNA is TGTGCCAGCCGAACAGGGGGGATAACTGAAGCTTTCTTT.

Regarding this clone: Other DNA sequences in this sample translate to the same CDR3. The genes are TRBV4-2 and TRBJ1-2; D not certain. The germline V gene has CDR1 LGHNA and CDR2 YNFKEQ. The CDR3 spans 16 residues. Between the trimmed V and J ends, which lost 0 bases and 0 bases, there was a span of 11 bases. Here the CDR3 reads CASSQEFSVANYGYTF. DNA for the CDR3: TGTGCCAGCAGCCAAGAGTTCTCAGTCGCTAACTATGGCTACACCTTC.

The J gene is TRBJ1-3, the V gene TRBV18, with D maybe TRBD1 (5 bases). Germline V gene lookup returns CDR1 KGHSH and CDR2 LQKENI. Trimming removed 2 bases from V and 0 bases from J, with 11 bases in between. The CDR3 consists of 16 residues. The CDR3 here is CASSPGAGGSGNTIYF. DNA for the CDR3: TGTGCCAGCTCACCAGGAGCCGGGGGCTCTGGAAACACCATATATTTT.

This chain uses TRBV5-4 with TRBJ2-7; D is possibly TRBD2 (5 bases). The V end lost 0 bases, the J end lost 0 bases, and 13 bases lay between the germline ends. This CDR3 region has 16 residues. Germline V CDR1 and CDR2: SGHNT, YYREEE (reference sequence). The CDR3 nucleotides read TGTGCCAGCAGCTTGGTGGGAGCCCGACTCTCCTACGAGCAGTACTTC. Its protein product is CASSLVGARLSYEQYF.

This clone was seen repeatedly, ten times or more. The J gene is TRBJ2-5, the V gene TRBV3-1 (or the pseudogene TRBV3-2), with a weak D call TRBD2 (5 bases). The ends were cut back, 1 base at V and 0 bases at J, with 9 bases in the middle. The CDR3 has 15 amino acids. Germline assignment: CDR1 LGHDT and CDR2 YNNKEL (reference sequence). CDR3 DNA sequence: TGTGCCAGCAGCCAAGGGAGCGGCGACCAAGAGACCCAGTACTTC. It codes for CASSQGSGDQETQYF.

The CDR3 region is CASSLEAPTTGELFF. Written as DNA, the CDR3 is TGTGCCAGCAGCTTAGAAGCCCCTACCACCGGGGAGCTGTTTTTT. The chain uses TRBV7-8 and TRBJ2-2; D unresolved. Germline lookup yields CDR1 SGHVS and CDR2 FQNEAQ. The CDR3 spans 15 residues. V was trimmed by 1 base and J by 4 bases, leaving 10 bases between them. The full variable domain, in which reference TRBV7-8 and TRBJ2-2 provide the parts outside the CDR3, is GAGVSQSPRYKVAKRGQDVALRCDPISGHVSLFWYQQALGQGPEFLTYFQNEAQLDKSGLPSDRFFAERPEGSVSTLKIQRTQQEDSAVYLCASSLEAPTTGELFFGEGSRLTVL.